The 23 T cell receptor beta chains given below trace back to one sample, sequenced in a study of cytomegalovirus exposure and HLA in healthy donors. Measured with immunoSEQ multiplex PCR; TCRdb has only the in-frame clones, and not every one. There are 100,000 to 150,000 clones in the sample; approximately 89% occur only once, and around 1.1% lies in the top ten. The specimen was PBMCs. These receptors came from a woman under 30 in good health and CMV-seronegative.

The J gene is TRBJ2-1, the V gene TRBV27; 11 bases agree with TRBD2. CDR3 length equals 15 residues. V lost 5 bases to trimming and J lost 3 bases; unmatched junction nucleotides: 3. CDR1 MNHEY and CDR2 SMNVEV come from the germline V gene (reference sequence). CDR3 sequence reads: CASSRLAGLYNEQFF. CDR3 nucleotides: TGTGCCAGCAGTCGACTAGCGGGGCTCTACAATGAGCAGTTCTTC.

The chain joins TRBV28 to TRBJ1-2; D is uncertain. Germline loops: CDR1 MDHEN, CDR2 SYDVKM. CDR3 length equals 12 residues. The V and J ends lost 6 bases and 10 bases respectively, with 15 bases between them. The CDR3 reads CASSSQVVDYTF. As DNA, the CDR3 is TGTGCCAGCAGCTCGCAGGTGGTCGACTACACCTTC.

Regarding this clone: The same CDR3 is also encoded by other DNA sequences in this sample. This rearrangement joins TRBV29-1 to TRBJ2-1, with 11 bases that match TRBD1. Germline V gives CDR1 SQVTM, CDR2 ANQGSEA. CDR3 length equals 13 residues. After removal of 6 bases from V and 3 bases from J, the junction contained 1 base not matched to a gene. CDR3 in amino acids: CSVGTGGYNEQFF. DNA for the CDR3: TGCAGCGTGGGGACAGGGGGCTACAATGAGCAGTTCTTC.

This clone was seen a single time. The chain carries TRBV4-2 and TRBJ2-3; 10 bases are a match to TRBD1. The CDR3 loop spans 15 amino acids. CDR1 and CDR2 (germline): LGHNA, YNFKEQ. Germline trimming cut 1 base from V and 5 bases from J; bases unmatched to any gene: 3. The CDR3 spells CASSQGQGAQDTQYF. CDR3 coding DNA: TGTGCCAGCAGCCAAGGACAGGGGGCGCAAGATACGCAGTATTTT.

This chain links TRBV5-1 with TRBJ2-1; D gene unclear. The CDR3 has 14 residues. The V gene lost 6 bases and the J gene lost 0 bases, with 10 bases spanning the gap. Germline CDR1 is SGHRS and CDR2 is YFSETQ. The CDR3, as DNA: TGCGCCAGCAACGACATCCGCTCCTACAATGAGCAGTTCTTC. This translates into CASNDIRSYNEQFF. The full variable domain, completed using reference TRBV5-1 and TRBJ2-1, is KAGVTQTPRYLIKTRGQQVTLSCSPISGHRSVSWYQQTPGQGLQFLFEYFSETQRNKGNFPGRFSGRQFSNSRSEMNVSTLELGDSALYLCASNDIRSYNEQFFGPGTRLTVL.

This rearrangement joins TRBV4-1 to TRBJ2-7; 11 bases agree with TRBD2. V gave up 0 bases and J gave up 3 bases; unmatched junction bases: 4. This CDR3 is built from 16 residues. Germline V gene lookup returns CDR1 MGHRA and CDR2 YSYEKL. The CDR3 region is CASSQDLGLAVYEQYF. The CDR3 DNA sequence: TGCGCCAGCAGCCAAGATCTGGGACTAGCGGTCTACGAGCAGTACTTC.

V is TRBV18 and J is TRBJ1-1; D might be TRBD1 (6 bases). The CDR3 is 14 amino acids. Germline V gene sequence: CDR1 KGHSH, CDR2 LQKENI. Between the trimmed V and J ends, which lost 4 bases and 3 bases, there was a span of 12 bases. CDR3 amino acids: CASSRRTAYTEAFF. DNA of the CDR3: TGTGCCAGCTCACGCAGGACAGCTTACACTGAAGCTTTCTTT.

This clone was picked up a small number of times. The V call is TRBV5-1, the J call TRBJ2-2, with a tentative D call TRBD1 (5 bases). Germline CDR1 reads SGHRS; CDR2 reads YFSETQ. The germline V and J ends were trimmed by 4 bases and 4 bases, with 11 bases remaining between them. The CDR3 length is 14 residues. CDR3 DNA sequence: TGCGCCAGCAGCCAAGACAGTATCACCGGGGAGCTGTTTTTT. This encodes CASSQDSITGELFF.

J is TRBJ2-1 and V is TRBV9; weak D call: TRBD2 (5 bases). Germline V gene data show CDR1 as SGDLS and CDR2 as YYNGEE. V lost 0 bases and J lost 8, with 9 bases in between. The CDR3 contains 13 residues. CDR3 nucleotide sequence: TGTGCCAGCAGCGTAGCTACGGGGTATGAGCAGTTCTTC. This sequence encodes CASSVATGYEQFF.

The rearrangement links TRBV19 to TRBJ2-7; TRBD2 is a possible D gene (6 bases). Trimming took 0 bases from V and 7 from J, leaving 7 bases between them. The CDR3 extends over 12 amino acids. The V gene's germline CDR1 is LNHDA and CDR2 SQIVND (reference sequence). The DNA for the CDR3 is TGTGCCAGTAGTATAGATGGGAGGGAGCAGTACTTC. Protein: CASSIDGREQYF.

This clone was seen more than once but under ten times. The chain employs TRBV28 and TRBJ2-5; 7 nucleotides align to TRBD2. V shed 8 bases and J 5 bases; nucleotides not matched to a gene: 8. CDR1 is MDHEN, CDR2 SYDVKM, per germline. CDR3 length equals 13 residues. The CDR3, as DNA: TGTGCCAGCTCGATTACTAGCGTCGAGACCCAGTACTTC. Residues: CASSITSVETQYF.

The V gene is TRBV5-1, the J gene TRBJ2-1, with 7 bases aligning to TRBD2. CDR1 is SGHRS, CDR2 YFSETQ, per germline. With V trimmed by 4 bases and J by 0 bases, 13 bases remained unmatched. This CDR3 contains 18 residues. The CDR3 DNA reads TGCGCCAGCAGCCGGGGGGTGTGGGGACTAAGCTCCTACAATGAGCAGTTCTTC. Translated, it gives CASSRGVWGLSSYNEQFF.

V usage is TRBV5-1 and J usage is TRBJ2-7; TRBD2 agrees at 11 bases. The V gene end was trimmed by 4 bases and the J gene end by 1 base; junction bases not matched to a gene: 4. From germline, CDR1 is SGHRS and CDR2 YFSETQ. This CDR3 region has 15 residues. The CDR3 DNA reads TGCGCCAGCAGCGTGACTAGCGGGGCTTCCTACGAGCAGTACTTC. Protein: CASSVTSGASYEQYF.

The gene calls are TRBV5-6 and TRBJ2-7, with a possible D match to TRBD2 (5 bases). V dropped 7 bases and J dropped 7 bases, with 18 bases sitting between them. In germline, CDR1 is SGHDT, CDR2 YYEEEE. The CDR3 is 13 residues long. This chain's CDR3 is CASARGALGEQYF. In nucleotides, the CDR3 is TGTGCCAGCGCCCGGGGAGCCCTGGGGGAGCAGTACTTC.

The CDR3 DNA reads TGTGCCAGCAGTTATGGCAATCAGCCCCAGCATTTT. Encoded protein: CASSYGNQPQHF. The rearrangement links TRBV2 to TRBJ1-5; D is ambiguous. This CDR3 comprises 12 residues. Germline V CDR1 and CDR2: SNHLY, FYNNEI. The ends were cut back, 5 bases at V and 2 bases at J, with 4 bases in the middle.

The chain is built from TRBV5-6 and TRBJ2-5, with 7 nucleotides matching TRBD1. The trim removed 4 bases at V and 1 base at J, leaving 16 bases unmatched. CDR3 length: 18 residues. Germline lookup yields CDR1 SGHDT and CDR2 YYEEEE. Written as DNA, the CDR3 is TGTGCCAGCAGCCGCGAAAATACAGGGGATTCTACCCAAGAGACCCAGTACTTC. Translated, it gives CASSRENTGDSTQETQYF.

The chain links TRBV9 to TRBJ1-1, with D unclear. The V gene's germline CDR1 is SGDLS and CDR2 YYNGEE. This CDR3 is 15 amino acids long. The V end was cut by 4 bases, the J end by 2 bases, with 15 bases between. The CDR3 sequence is CASSPQLGRNTEAFF. The CDR3 DNA reads TGTGCCAGCAGCCCCCAACTAGGGAGAAACACTGAAGCTTTCTTT.

The rearrangement links TRBV7-8 to TRBJ1-1; D remains ambiguous. V was cut by 1 base and J by 1 base, with 10 bases left in between. The CDR3 runs to 15 residues. In germline, CDR1 is SGHVS, CDR2 FQNEAQ. The CDR3 protein is CASSLDGRRNTEAFF. The CDR3 coding sequence is TGTGCCAGCAGCTTAGACGGAAGGAGGAACACTGAAGCTTTCTTT.

The chain is built from TRBV5-5 and TRBJ2-6; the match to TRBD2 covers 11 bases. Germline lookup yields CDR1 SGHKS and CDR2 YYEKEE (reference sequence). The CDR3 runs to 17 residues. After removal of 2 bases from V and 0 bases from J, the junction contained 1 base not matched to a gene. CDR3: CASSLLAGASGANVLTF. DNA for the CDR3: TGTGCCAGCAGCTTACTAGCGGGGGCCTCTGGGGCCAACGTCCTGACTTTC. Filled out from reference TRBV5-5 and TRBJ2-6, the complete variable domain reads DAGVTQSPTHLIKTRGQQVTLRCSPISGHKSVSWYQQVLGQGPQFIFQYYEKEERGRGNFPDRFSARQFPNYSSELNVNALLLGDSALYLCASSLLAGASGANVLTFGAGSRLTVL.

The rearrangement joins TRBV6-1 to TRBJ2-7; D not certain. Germline V gene lookup returns CDR1 MNHNS and CDR2 SASEGT. Trimming removed 0 bases at V and 12 bases at J, with 15 bases between. This CDR3 region has 13 residues. The CDR3, as DNA: TGTGCCAGCAGTGAAGCCGACACGTCGTACCGGTACGTC. Its translation is CASSEADTSYRYV.

The rearrangement joins TRBV4-1 to TRBJ2-7, with 9 bases that match TRBD1. The germline V gene has CDR1 MGHRA and CDR2 YSYEKL. The V and J ends lost 0 bases and 3 bases, in that order; junction bases with no gene match: 3. CDR3 length: 15 residues. CDR3 DNA sequence: TGCGCCAGCAGCCAAGAGGGGACAGGGATCTACGAGCAGTACTTC. Residues: CASSQEGTGIYEQYF.

This clone came up once. The genes are TRBV7-8 and TRBJ1-1; 7 positions match TRBD1. J was trimmed by 0 bases and V by 8 bases; bases with no gene match: 6. The CDR3 consists of 14 residues. Per the germline V gene, CDR1 is SGHVS and CDR2 is FQNEAQ. CDR3 amino acids: CASGAGTVNTEAFF. DNA of the CDR3: TGTGCCAGCGGAGCCGGGACAGTGAACACTGAAGCTTTCTTT. The full variable domain, rest sourced from reference TRBV7-8 and TRBJ1-1, is GAGVSQSPRYKVAKRGQDVALRCDPISGHVSLFWYQQALGQGPEFLTYFQNEAQLDKSGLPSDRFFAERPEGSVSTLKIQRTQQEDSAVYLCASGAGTVNTEAFFGQGTRLTVV.

V and J are TRBV30 and TRBJ2-1, with a tentative D call TRBD2 (6 bases). The CDR3 is 17 residues long. The V and J ends lost 0 bases and 6 bases respectively, with 21 bases between them. CDR1 and CDR2 from the germline V gene are GTSNPN and SVGIG (reference sequence). CDR3 amino acids: CAWSVSAFGLAANEQFF. CDR3 nucleotides: TGTGCCTGGAGTGTGTCCGCCTTCGGGTTAGCGGCCAATGAGCAGTTCTTC.